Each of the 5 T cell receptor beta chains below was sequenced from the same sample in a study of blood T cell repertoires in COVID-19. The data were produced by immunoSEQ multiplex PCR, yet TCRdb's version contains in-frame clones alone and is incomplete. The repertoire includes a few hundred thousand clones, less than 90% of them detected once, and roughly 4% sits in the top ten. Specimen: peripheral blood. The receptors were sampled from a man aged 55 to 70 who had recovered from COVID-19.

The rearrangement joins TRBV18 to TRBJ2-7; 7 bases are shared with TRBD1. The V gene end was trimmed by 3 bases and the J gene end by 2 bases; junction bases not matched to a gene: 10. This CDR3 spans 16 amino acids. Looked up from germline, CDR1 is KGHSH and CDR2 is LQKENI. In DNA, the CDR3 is TGTGCCAGCTCACCGGTAACAGGGGTCCTAGCCTACGAGCAGTACTTC. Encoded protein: CASSPVTGVLAYEQYF.

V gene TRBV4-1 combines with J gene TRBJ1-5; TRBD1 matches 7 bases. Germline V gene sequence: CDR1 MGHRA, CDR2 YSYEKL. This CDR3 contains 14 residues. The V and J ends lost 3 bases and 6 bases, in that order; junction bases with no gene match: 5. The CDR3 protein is CASSQDQGVQPQHF. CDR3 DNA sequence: TGCGCCAGCAGCCAGGACCAGGGGGTTCAGCCCCAGCATTTT.

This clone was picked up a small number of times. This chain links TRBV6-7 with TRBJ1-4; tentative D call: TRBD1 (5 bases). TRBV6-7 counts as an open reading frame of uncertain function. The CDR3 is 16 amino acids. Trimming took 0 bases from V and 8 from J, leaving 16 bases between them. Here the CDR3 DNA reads TGTGCCAGCAGTTACTCGGATCGGGGACTCCGAGAAAAACTGTTTTTT. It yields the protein CASSYSDRGLREKLFF.

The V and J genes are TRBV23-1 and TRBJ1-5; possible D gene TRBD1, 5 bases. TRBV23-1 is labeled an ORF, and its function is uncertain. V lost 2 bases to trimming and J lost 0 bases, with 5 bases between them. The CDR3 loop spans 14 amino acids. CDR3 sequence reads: CASSQDSSNQPQHF. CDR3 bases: TGCGCCAGCAGTCAAGACAGTAGCAATCAGCCCCAGCATTTT.

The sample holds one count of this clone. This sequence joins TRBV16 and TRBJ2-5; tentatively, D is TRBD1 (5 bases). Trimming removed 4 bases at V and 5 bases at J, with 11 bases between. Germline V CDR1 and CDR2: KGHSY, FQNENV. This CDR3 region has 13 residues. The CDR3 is CASSLSGLETQYF. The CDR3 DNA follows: TGTGCCAGCAGCCTGTCAGGGTTGGAGACCCAGTACTTC.